A selection of T cell receptor beta chains follows, all from one sample in a study of response to subunit inactivated influenza vaccine. TCRdb reprocessed the RT-PCR reads via MiXCR and lists one record per CDR3 protein. The repertoire consists of some 520,000 distinct CDR3 sequences, with approximately 16% occurring once and the leading ten covering 2.5% to 3.5%. This specimen was CD4+ T cells sorted from PBMCs, taken less than 30 months after vaccination. All receptors derive from a man between 45 and 75 years old who received an inactivated influenza vaccine. Each CDR3 is given with its conserved first and last residue. Fields, in order: V gene, J gene, D gene, clone size, CDR3 DNA, CDR3 protein. D genes are given only for firm matches. The size of a clone is reported for some rows only, either as once, few or many, or as a class for expanded clones.

>TRBV6-1|TRBJ2-7|-|few
TGTGCCAGCAGAGCCGGGACAAGATACGAGCAGTACTTC
CASRAGTRYEQYF
>TRBV5-6|TRBJ2-5|-|-
TGTGCCAGCAGCTTGCTAACAGGCACCCAAGAGACCCAGTACTTC
CASSLLTGTQETQYF
>TRBV6-5|TRBJ2-2|-|few
TGTGCCAGCAGTTCCCCTAGCAGAGACACCGGGGAGCTGTTTTTT
CASSSPSRDTGELFF
>TRBV28|TRBJ2-5|-|few
TGTGCCAGCAGTTGGGGGCCGGTCCGGGAGACCCAGTACTTC
CASSWGPVRETQYF
>TRBV3-1|TRBJ1-2|TRBD1|few
TGTGCCAGCAGTCCCTGGACAGGGGGCAACTATGGCTACACCTTC
CASSPWTGGNYGYTF
>TRBV3-1|TRBJ2-5|TRBD2|-
TGTGCCTGCAGCCCGGGGGGTAGGTACCAAGAGACCCAGTACTTC
CACSPGGRYQETQYF
>TRBV15|TRBJ2-3|-|few
TGTGCCACCAGCATCGGGGATACGCAGTATTTT
CATSIGDTQYF
>TRBV29-1|TRBJ1-3|-|-
TGCAGCGTCGCCAATCCCAGCTCTGGAAACACCATATATTTT
CSVANPSSGNTIYF
>TRBV2|TRBJ2-5|TRBD1|many
TGTGCCAGCAGCCTCAACAGGGGAGAGACCCAGTACTTC
CASSLNRGETQYF
>TRBV29-1|TRBJ2-7|TRBD2|-
TGCAGCGTTGGGCGAACGGGAGGCTACGAGCAGTACTTC
CSVGRTGGYEQYF
>TRBV20-1|TRBJ2-4|-|many
TGCAGTGCTTTAGACAGGAACAAAAACATTCAGTACTTC
CSALDRNKNIQYF
>TRBV18|TRBJ2-7|-|many
TGTGCCAGCTCACCACTGGGTGGCGAGCAGTACTTC
CASSPLGGEQYF
>TRBV20-1|TRBJ2-3|TRBD2|-
TGCAGTGCAGGACGACTAGCGGGGGGCCCTAGCACAGATACGCAGTATTTT
CSAGRLAGGPSTDTQYF
>TRBV20-1|TRBJ1-5|-|-
TGCAGTGCTAGAGATGGGTCTCAGCCCCAGCATTTT
CSARDGSQPQHF
>TRBV7-9|TRBJ2-1|-|-
TGTGCCAGCAGCGGCTCGGGGGTCTATTACAATGAGCAGTTCTTC
CASSGSGVYYNEQFF
>TRBV20-1|TRBJ2-1|-|-
TGCAGTGCTAGAGAAGGGACTTCGGGGCTCTTC
CSAREGTSGLF
>TRBV11-2|TRBJ2-2|-|-
TGTGCCAGCAGCTTAGATTTGGCGGGACGAACCACCGGGGAGCTGTTTTTT
CASSLDLAGRTTGELFF
>TRBV4-2|TRBJ1-2|-|few
TGTGCCAGCAGCCAAGACCTCCAGGTCTATGGCTACACCTTC
CASSQDLQVYGYTF
>TRBV19|TRBJ2-3|-|-
TGTGCCAGTCGACAGATCCTCTCTGACACAGATACGCAGTATTTT
CASRQILSDTDTQYF
>TRBV5-1|TRBJ2-1|-|few
TGCGCCAGCAGCTCCGGTGGGGTGGATGAGCAGTTCTTC
CASSSGGVDEQFF
>TRBV9|TRBJ2-6|TRBD1|few
TGTGCCAGCAGCCTTAGACAGGGGGCTTCCGGGGCCAACGTCCTGACTTTC
CASSLRQGASGANVLTF
>TRBV20-1|TRBJ2-1|-|many
TGCAGTGTCCTCGCAGGGAACAATGAGCAGTTCTTC
CSVLAGNNEQFF
>TRBV11-2|TRBJ2-1|-|-
TGTGCCAGCAGCTTAATGGGCGCGGTGGGAGGTATTGAGCAGTTCTTC
CASSLMGAVGGIEQFF
>TRBV5-6|TRBJ2-7|-|-
TGTGCCAGCAGCCCCACGCCGGGACACTACTACGAGCAGTACTTC
CASSPTPGHYYEQYF
>TRBV20-1|TRBJ1-3|-|many
TGCAGTGCTAGGGGCCGGGTAGGGTCTGGAAACACCATATATTTT
CSARGRVGSGNTIYF
>TRBV5-1|TRBJ1-1|-|few
TGCGCCAGCAGCTCCAGGGGCGACTCGAACACTGAAGCTTTCTTT
CASSSRGDSNTEAFF
>TRBV20-1|TRBJ2-5|TRBD2|few
TGCAGTGCTAGTCGGCTAGCGGGGGCCGGGGAGACCCAGTACTTC
CSASRLAGAGETQYF
>TRBV11-3|TRBJ2-5|-|-
TGTGCCAGCAGCTTAGTGGGTCGGATGGAAGAGACCCAGTACTTC
CASSLVGRMEETQYF
>TRBV7-2|TRBJ2-5|-|few
TGTGCCAGCAGCATCTTAGTACCAGAGACCCAGTACTTC
CASSILVPETQYF